This T cell receptor (beta chain) came from a study of human T cells and chemical hapten exposure. Comments on this clonotype: What it binds is not known.

The CDR3 contains 13 residues. Trimming at V came to 6 bases and at J to 1 base, leaving 4 bases not matched to a gene. CDR1 and CDR2 from the germline V gene are DFQATT and SNEGSKA (reference sequence). TCRdb independently ran MiXCR on the RACE reads; one entry per CDR3 protein. The repertoire holds roughly 100,000 distinct CDR3 sequences, with nearly 35% as singletons. General observations from the study: Expanded TCRs showed more large CDR3 clusters than pre-sensitization or healthy control sets. A positive correlation with patch test score was found for PT1 expanded TCR counts.

Time point indicated: patch test 3, about 24 weeks after DPC sensitization. Specified treatment: therapeutic diphenylcyclopropenone sensitization with weekly scalp DPC. Donation of samples came from alopecia patients who were 18 to 70 years old and suitable for DPC. The receptor was isolated from a man in his forties with alopecia areata. Some clones in this sample may be carry-over from other donors' samples. Sequences were derived from whole blood, sampled in connection with sensitization to the hapten diphenylcyclopropenone (DPC). The chain uses TRBV20-1 and TRBJ2-3; 7 nucleotides align to TRBD1. CDR3 in amino acids: CSAGQAGTDTQYF. The CDR3 bases are TGCAGTGCAGGACAGGCCGGCACAGATACGCAGTATTTT.